This note documents a single T cell receptor (beta chain) sequence. What it binds is not known. Libraries were prepared by immunoSEQ multiplex PCR; TCRdb keeps only in-frame clonotypes and omits some of them. The table has just over 65,000 clones, roughly 72% seen once. These data are taken from a study of cytotoxic CD8 clonotypes in ibrutinib-treated CLL. On the study more broadly: When averaged across all of the samples, the counts came to roughly 250,000 productive templates and some 93,000 productive rearrangements.

V was trimmed by 0 bases and J by 6 bases, leaving 6 bases between them. CDR3 length: 11 residues. CDR1 is GTSNPN and CDR2 is SVGIG in the germline V gene (reference sequence). Study observations and caveats: Clonality rose at ibrutinib response, held steady in sustained remission, and fell toward baseline at progression. Exceeding age-matched healthy donors, baseline clonality also tracked the counts of circulating CD8+ T cells.

This chain connects TRBV30 to TRBJ2-7; D is unresolved. This TCR derives from a human donor with chronic lymphocytic leukemia. Sequencing used PBMCs, obtained after 12 months of ibrutinib treatment. As DNA, the CDR3 is TGTGCCTGGAGTGTACTCGCCGAGCAGTACTTC. Amino acids: CAWSVLAEQYF.